A selection of T cell receptor beta chains follows, all from one sample in a study of CD8 T cells in Susac syndrome. Each CDR3 protein gets one entry after TCRdb re-called the immunoSEQ multiplex PCR reads with MiXCR. The sample lists about 190,000 distinct CDR3 sequences, 95% occurring once. Source material: CD4+ T cells from PBMCs. The receptors originated from a human donor with Susac syndrome. Each CDR3 is given with its conserved first and last residue. The D gene is left open where the match is weak. Where a row states a size, it is once, few, many or the class of an expanded clone; other rows omit it.

clone_size: few; v_call: TRBV18; d_call: NA; j_call: TRBJ2-7; cdr3_nt: TGTGCCAGCTCCCCCGGGACCTCCTCCTACGAGCAGTACTTC; cdr3_aa: CASSPGTSSYEQYF
clone_size: NA; v_call: TRBV7-3; d_call: TRBD2; j_call: TRBJ2-7; cdr3_nt: TGTGCCAGCAGCTCCACGGGACTAGCGGGGGGAAACGAGCAGTACTTC; cdr3_aa: CASSSTGLAGGNEQYF
clone_size: NA; v_call: TRBV20-1; d_call: TRBD1; j_call: TRBJ2-2; cdr3_nt: TGCAGTGCTAGAGATTCAGGGGGCAACGGGGAGCTGTTTTTT; cdr3_aa: CSARDSGGNGELFF
clone_size: NA; v_call: TRBV5-1; d_call: NA; j_call: TRBJ1-2; cdr3_nt: TGCGCCAGCAGCTTGGGAGGGGTTAATAACTATGGCTACACCTTC; cdr3_aa: CASSLGGVNNYGYTF
clone_size: NA; v_call: TRBV6-4; d_call: NA; j_call: TRBJ2-2; cdr3_nt: TGTGCCAGCAGCGGGATAGCCGGGGAGCTGTTTTTT; cdr3_aa: CASSGIAGELFF
clone_size: NA; v_call: TRBV20-1; d_call: NA; j_call: TRBJ1-6; cdr3_nt: TGCAGTGCAACAGGAAATAGCCCTAATAATTCACCCCTCCACTTT; cdr3_aa: CSATGNSPNNSPLHF
clone_size: NA; v_call: TRBV12-3/TRBV12-4; d_call: TRBD2; j_call: TRBJ2-7; cdr3_nt: TGTGCCAGCAGTTTTAAAGCGGGAGGCGCCTACGAGCAGTACTTC; cdr3_aa: CASSFKAGGAYEQYF
clone_size: NA; v_call: TRBV4-1; d_call: NA; j_call: TRBJ2-5; cdr3_nt: TGCGCCAGCAGCCAAGCCGCAACCACGGAGACCCAGTACTTC; cdr3_aa: CASSQAATTETQYF
clone_size: NA; v_call: TRBV4-2; d_call: NA; j_call: TRBJ1-2; cdr3_nt: TGTGCCAGCAGCCAAGATCGACAGCGGCAGGTCACATATGGCTACACCTTC; cdr3_aa: CASSQDRQRQVTYGYTF
clone_size: NA; v_call: TRBV19; d_call: NA; j_call: TRBJ1-2; cdr3_nt: TGTGCCAGTAGTATCAATCCGATGTACTATGGCTACACCTTC; cdr3_aa: CASSINPMYYGYTF
clone_size: NA; v_call: TRBV30; d_call: NA; j_call: TRBJ1-1; cdr3_nt: TGTGCCTGGAGTCGACAGATTATGAACACTGAAGCTTTCTTT; cdr3_aa: CAWSRQIMNTEAFF
clone_size: once; v_call: TRBV12-5; d_call: TRBD2; j_call: TRBJ2-5; cdr3_nt: TGTGCTAGTGGTTCGGGACTAGCGGAAGAGACCCAGTACTTC; cdr3_aa: CASGSGLAEETQYF
clone_size: NA; v_call: TRBV27; d_call: TRBD1; j_call: TRBJ2-3; cdr3_nt: TGTGCCAGCAGCATGACCCTCGACAGGGACAGCACAGATACGCAGTATTTT; cdr3_aa: CASSMTLDRDSTDTQYF
clone_size: NA; v_call: TRBV30; d_call: TRBD2; j_call: TRBJ2-1; cdr3_nt: TGTGCCTGGAGTGTACTAGCGGGGTTCTACAATGAGCAGTTCTTC; cdr3_aa: CAWSVLAGFYNEQFF